One sample yielded the 16 T cell receptor beta chains listed below, sequenced in a study of identical twins. TCRdb independently ran MiXCR on the 5' RACE reads; one entry per CDR3 protein. The data show hundreds of thousands of distinct CDR3 sequences, with 5.5% to 6.5% seen just once and around 1.7% held by the top ten. The source material was naive T cells sorted from blood. Receptor source: a man aged 18 to 35 in good health.

This clonotype was seen at least ten times. The V gene is TRBV5-6, the J gene TRBJ2-1, with unresolved D. Trimming cost V 4 bases and J 2 bases, with 13 bases left between them. The CDR3 runs 15 residues. CDR1 is SGHDT and CDR2 is YYEEEE in the germline V gene. For the CDR3, the DNA is TGTGCCAGCAGCCCGGTACCCTCCACCTACAATGAGCAGTTCTTC. Translation gives CASSPVPSTYNEQFF.

Only a few counts were recorded for this clonotype. The rearrangement uses TRBV4-3 and TRBJ2-2; 8 bases are shared with TRBD2. The CDR3 is 16 residues long. The germline V gene has CDR1 LGHNA and CDR2 YSLEER. J was trimmed by 6 bases and V by 2 bases; bases with no gene match: 8. The CDR3 region has the DNA TGCGCCAGCAGCCAAAGTCGGGAGGGCCCCGCCGGGGAGCTGTTTTTT. Its translation: CASSQSREGPAGELFF.

This chain connects TRBV10-3 to TRBJ2-7; 8 bases line up with TRBD2. The trim removed 6 bases at V and 0 bases at J, leaving 7 bases unmatched. Germline V gene lookup returns CDR1 ENHRY and CDR2 SYGVKD. CDR3 length: 15 residues. CDR3 in amino acids: CAIRGERGTSYEQYF. The CDR3 nucleotides read TGTGCCATCAGAGGTGAGCGGGGGACCTCCTACGAGCAGTACTTC.

This clonotype was detected many times. This sequence joins TRBV27 and TRBJ2-6; D call uncertain. In germline, CDR1 is MNHEY, CDR2 SMNVEV (reference sequence). The CDR3 is 14 amino acids. The germline V and J ends were trimmed by 3 bases and 0 bases, with 3 bases remaining between them. The CDR3 is CASSFISGANVLTF. Written as DNA, the CDR3 is TGTGCCAGCAGTTTTATCTCTGGGGCCAACGTCCTGACTTTC. Full variable domain (outside the CDR3, taken from reference TRBV27 and TRBJ2-6): EAQVTQNPRYLITVTGKKLTVTCSQNMNHEYMSWYRQDPGLGLRQIYYSMNVEVTDKGDVPEGYKVSRKEKRNFPLILESPSPNQTSLYFCASSFISGANVLTFGAGSRLTVL.

V gene TRBV6-1 combines with J gene TRBJ1-2; no firm D call. CDR1 and CDR2 (germline): MNHNS, SASEGT. The CDR3 is made up of 16 amino acids. Trimming pared 6 bases from V and 8 bases from J, leaving 25 bases between. This chain's CDR3 is CASSSLTNGVGEGYTF. The CDR3 DNA reads as TGTGCCAGCAGCTCCCTTACGAATGGCGTCGGGGAAGGCTACACCTTC.

This clonotype was seen more than once but under ten times. This chain uses TRBV6-2 or TRBV6-3 with TRBJ2-5; 9 nucleotides align to TRBD2. With 2 bases clipped from V and 5 bases from J, the junction kept 6 bases outside the gene matches. Germline V lookup: CDR1 MNHEY, CDR2 SVGEGT. The CDR3 has 15 amino acids. CDR3 DNA sequence: TGTGCCAGCAGTTACCTAGCGGGAAAGTTGGAGACCCAGTACTTC. Its protein product is CASSYLAGKLETQYF.

This clonotype showed up many times. The chain employs TRBV29-1 and TRBJ2-5; TRBD2 matches 12 bases. The CDR3 is 16 residues long. From germline, CDR1 is SQVTM and CDR2 ANQGSEA. J was trimmed by 2 bases and V by 6 bases; bases with no gene match: 10. The CDR3 is CSVGHRLAGVQETQYF. The CDR3 bases are TGCAGCGTCGGCCACAGACTAGCGGGAGTTCAAGAGACCCAGTACTTC.

This clonotype is a singleton in its sample. This may come from a read error, since a much larger clone is one base off. The chain couples TRBV12-3 or TRBV12-4 to TRBJ1-1; unclear D gene. The CDR3 is made up of 14 amino acids. The chain's CDR3 is CAGSLQDVNTEAFF. Here the CDR3 DNA reads TGTGCCGGCAGTCTTCAGGACGTGAACACTGAAGCTTTCTTT.

In its sample, this clonotype was seen a few times. The chain is built from TRBV7-8 and TRBJ2-1; 9 bases map to TRBD2. The J segment lost 12 bases and the V segment lost 5 bases, leaving 17 bases of the junction unmatched. Per the germline V gene, CDR1 is SGHVS and CDR2 is FQNEAQ. The CDR3 is 16 amino acids. CDR3 in amino acids: CASSIRLAETKHWQFF. DNA for the CDR3: TGTGCCAGCAGCATCCGACTAGCGGAGACCAAGCACTGGCAGTTCTTC.

This clonotype was detected ten times or more. The chain joins TRBV20-1 to TRBJ2-2, with D perhaps TRBD2 (5 bases). Germline lookup yields CDR1 DFQATT and CDR2 SNEGSKA (reference sequence). The V gene lost 6 bases and the J gene lost 3 bases, with 20 bases spanning the gap. The CDR3 sequence is 16 residues long. The CDR3 DNA follows: TGCAGTGCGAGACGGGATGCTCCCTGGGACACCGGGGAGCTGTTTTTT. Amino acids: CSARRDAPWDTGELFF.

The gene calls are TRBV5-1 and TRBJ1-4; D gene unclear. Germline assignment: CDR1 SGHRS and CDR2 YFSETQ. This CDR3 comprises 12 residues. V lost 0 bases and J lost 14, with 11 bases in between. CDR3 amino acids: CASSLALVGLFF. CDR3 sequence (DNA): TGCGCCAGCAGCTTGGCCCTGGTAGGCCTGTTTTTT.

This clonotype was picked up a small number of times. The rearrangement joins TRBV7-9 to TRBJ1-3; D is perhaps TRBD1 (6 bases). Germline-derived CDR1 and CDR2 are SEHNR and FQNEAQ (reference sequence). Trimming left V 1 base short and J 4 bases short, with 14 bases between. CDR3 length: 16 amino acids. The chain's CDR3 is CASSLGGTPAGNTIYF. The CDR3 coding sequence is TGTGCCAGCAGCTTAGGTGGGACACCGGCGGGAAACACCATATATTTT.

As concerns this clonotype: Mismatch with germline at one junction end may stem from a read error. This chain connects TRBV15 to TRBJ2-5, with D possibly called TRBD1 or TRBD2 (5 bases each). CDR3 length: 12 residues. Germline V gene sequence: CDR1 LNHNV, CDR2 YYDKDF (reference sequence). CDR3 coding DNA: TGTGCCACCAGCAGAGATGCCCGGGACCGCCGCTTC. It encodes CATSRDARDRRF.

The rearrangement uses TRBV5-5 and TRBJ2-3; 7 positions agree with TRBD1. Germline V CDR1 and CDR2: SGHKS, YYEKEE (reference sequence). After removal of 0 bases from V and 0 bases from J, the junction contained 4 bases not matched to a gene. This CDR3 is 16 amino acids long. The CDR3 reads CASSLEGTVSTDTQYF. Here the CDR3 DNA reads TGTGCCAGCAGCTTGGAAGGGACAGTAAGCACAGATACGCAGTATTTT.

V gene TRBV20-1 combines with J gene TRBJ2-4; 8 bases fit TRBD1. Germline V gene sequence: CDR1 DFQATT, CDR2 SNEGSKA (reference sequence). V trimming: 1 base; J trimming: 2 bases; junction bases outside the gene matches: 4. CDR3 length: 15 amino acids. The CDR3 reads CSARGAGGSKNIQYF. DNA of the CDR3: TGCAGTGCTAGAGGGGCAGGGGGCTCCAAAAACATTCAGTACTTC.

This clonotype was seen repeatedly, ten times or more. The chain links TRBV27 to TRBJ2-1; D may be TRBD2 (6 bases). The CDR3 is 16 residues long. The V and J ends lost 3 bases and 8 bases respectively, with 20 bases between them. Germline CDR1 MNHEY, CDR2 SMNVEV (reference sequence). The CDR3 DNA follows: TGTGCCAGCAGTTTTCAAGGCCCTAAACGGGAGCATGAGCAGTTCTTC. Translating gives CASSFQGPKREHEQFF.